This TCR beta chain was retrieved from a study of T and B cells in COVID-19 patients. Blood genomic DNA input for TRB amplification was about 240-550 ng. BIOMED2 TRB-A/B primer pools were used in multiplex TRB PCR. MiXCR, run by TCRdb on the multiplex PCR reads, gives a single entry per CDR3 protein. The table records thousands of distinct CDR3 sequences, about 25% of them present only once. With 3 bases removed from V and 3 bases from J, the gap between germline ends came to 8 bases. The CDR3 consists of 13 residues. The genes are TRBV12-3 or TRBV12-4 and TRBJ1-1, with no clear D. Source material: blood. This TCR derives from a human donor with active COVID-19. The donor label of this sample is uncertain. Here the CDR3 DNA reads TGTGCCAGCAGTTTTGCGGGGTACACTGAAGCTTTCTTT. It encodes CASSFAGYTEAFF.